This T cell receptor beta chain is drawn from a study of regulatory T cells in long-lasting Graves disease. Study background: The study counted Graves' disease as persistent given over 5 years of antithyroid drugs and positive TSH receptor antibodies.

Whole-study findings and limits: Persistent disease showed a preference for TRBV28, TRBJ1-2 and TRBJ2-5. Persistent patients had more shared public clonotypes (around 2,500) than new patients (around 950). Accuracy may have been reduced by the small sample size.

Time point specified: persistent/refractory GD, antithyroid drugs over 5 years with positive TRAb. PBMC-derived RNA was used for the TCR library. Construction of TCR beta libraries relied on iRepertoire HTBI primers and on Arm-PCR targeting CDR3 regions. TCRdb independently ran MiXCR on the multiplex PCR reads; one entry per CDR3 protein. The sample lists 500,000 to 800,000 distinct CDR3 sequences, around 32% occurring once. In regard to this clonotype: What it recognizes is unknown.

V lost 2 bases and J lost 4, with 12 bases in between. The CDR3 has 14 residues. Germline V gene data show CDR1 as SGHTA and CDR2 as FQGTGA. The chain links TRBV7-3 to TRBJ2-7; unclear D gene. This TCR was sampled from a female donor with Graves disease. This material consisted of peripheral blood mononuclear cells (PBMCs), taken when the disease was refractory, from a patient treated with antithyroid drugs. For the CDR3, the DNA is TGTGCCAGCAGCTTAGCCGGTGGGGAATACGAGCAGTACTTC. Residues: CASSLAGGEYEQYF.